One TCR beta chain is described in this entry. Its antigen is not identified. V was pared by 3 bases and J by 5 bases, with 5 bases between. The CDR3 length is 11 residues. CDR1 and CDR2 (germline): WSHSY, SAAADI. Method: immunoSEQ multiplex PCR; TCRdb's copy keeps in-frame clones and lacks some. The sample lists about 270,000 clones; 90% to 95% were seen once. The sample belongs to a study of T cell responses to AZD1222 COVID-19 vaccine. Study findings and constraints: White British people made up most donors, females outnumbered males, and clonal diversity was possibly underestimated. The study found vaccine-associated CD4 TCRs spanning spike, dominant at 160-218 and 743-854.

The starting material was peripheral blood, obtained 28 days after the second AZD1222 dose. V gene TRBV10-2 combines with J gene TRBJ2-7; no reliable D call. This clonotype was sampled from an adult who received the AZD1222 COVID-19 vaccine. CDR3 DNA: TGCGCCAGCAGTGACCGCCACGAGCAGTACTTC. It yields the protein CASSDRHEQYF.